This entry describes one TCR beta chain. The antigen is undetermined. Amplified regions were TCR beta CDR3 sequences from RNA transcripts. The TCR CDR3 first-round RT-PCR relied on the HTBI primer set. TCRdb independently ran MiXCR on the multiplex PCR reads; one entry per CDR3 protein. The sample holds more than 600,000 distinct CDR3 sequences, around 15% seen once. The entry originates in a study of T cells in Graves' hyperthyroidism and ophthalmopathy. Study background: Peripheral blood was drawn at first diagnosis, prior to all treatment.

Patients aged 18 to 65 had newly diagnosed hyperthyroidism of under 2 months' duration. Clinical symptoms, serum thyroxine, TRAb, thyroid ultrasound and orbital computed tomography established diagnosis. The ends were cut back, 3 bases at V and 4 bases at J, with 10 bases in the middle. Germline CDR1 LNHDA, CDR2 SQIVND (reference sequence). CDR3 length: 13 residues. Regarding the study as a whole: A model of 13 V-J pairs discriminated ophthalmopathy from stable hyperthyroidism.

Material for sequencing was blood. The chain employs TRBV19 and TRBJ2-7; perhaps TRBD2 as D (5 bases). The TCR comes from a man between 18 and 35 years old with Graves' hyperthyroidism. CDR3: CASSMEVSYEQYF. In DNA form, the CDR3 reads TGTGCCAGTAGTATGGAGGTGTCGTACGAGCAGTACTTC.